The 18 T cell receptor beta chains listed next were all sequenced from one sample in a study of early stage breast cancer tumors. TCRdb's table, derived via immunoSEQ multiplex PCR, lists solely in-frame clones and lacks some. The sample yields 20,000 or so clones, roughly 76% seen once. The specimen sequenced was blood. The receptors derive from a person aged 55 to 75 with breast cancer.

The chain has TRBV6-5 and TRBJ2-3, with D unclear. Germline CDR1 is MNHEY and CDR2 is SVGAGI. Trimming removed 0 bases at V and 0 bases at J, with 7 bases between. The CDR3 sequence is 15 residues long. The CDR3: CASSYSRFSTDTQYF. Written as DNA, the CDR3 is TGTGCCAGCAGTTACTCGCGTTTCAGCACAGATACGCAGTATTTT.

The chain uses TRBV6-5 and TRBJ2-2; TRBD2 might be the D (7 bases). This CDR3 is built from 14 residues. The germline V and J ends were trimmed by 4 bases and 4 bases, with 10 bases remaining between them. CDR1 is MNHEY, CDR2 SVGAGI, per germline. CDR3: CASSLGGPTGELFF. In DNA, the CDR3 is TGTGCCAGCAGTTTGGGGGGGCCCACCGGGGAGCTGTTTTTT.

This chain links TRBV19 with TRBJ1-2; the match to TRBD1 covers 9 bases. The CDR3 consists of 15 residues. CDR1 is LNHDA and CDR2 is SQIVND in the germline V gene (reference sequence). The junction had 10 bases not matched to a gene; V was cut back by 3 bases and J by 8 bases. As DNA, the CDR3 is TGTGCCAGTAGTATTTCCCGAGGACAGGGGAGAGGCTACACCTTC. Residues: CASSISRGQGRGYTF.

The chain uses TRBV6-5 and TRBJ1-1, with 10 bases aligning to TRBD1. Trimming took 5 bases from V and 4 from J; bases not matched to a gene: 4. Germline CDR1 reads MNHEY; CDR2 reads SVGAGI. The CDR3 is 14 residues long. The CDR3 here is CASSPTGGGTEAFF. In DNA form, the CDR3 reads TGTGCCAGCAGTCCGACAGGGGGCGGCACTGAAGCTTTCTTT.

V and J are TRBV5-1 and TRBJ2-1; 9 bases align to TRBD1. Germline loops: CDR1 SGHRS, CDR2 YFSETQ. Trimming cost V 4 bases and J 2 bases; bases outside gene matches: 4. The CDR3 has 15 amino acids. The CDR3 sequence is CASSRTGETYNEQFF. CDR3 nucleotides: TGCGCCAGCAGCCGGACAGGGGAAACCTACAATGAGCAGTTCTTC. The variable domain in full, with the rest retrieved from reference TRBV5-1 and TRBJ2-1, is KAGVTQTPRYLIKTRGQQVTLSCSPISGHRSVSWYQQTPGQGLQFLFEYFSETQRNKGNFPGRFSGRQFSNSRSEMNVSTLELGDSALYLCASSRTGETYNEQFFGPGTRLTVL.

The chain combines TRBV9 with TRBJ2-2, with TRBD2 identical over 8 bases. CDR3 size: 15 residues. J lost 2 bases, V lost 4 bases, and 4 bases had no gene match. The V gene's germline CDR1 is SGDLS and CDR2 YYNGEE. The CDR3 spells CASSPSGGNTGELFF. The DNA of the CDR3 is TGTGCCAGCAGCCCCAGCGGGGGAAACACCGGGGAGCTGTTTTTT.

The rearrangement uses TRBV10-3 and TRBJ2-3, with a weak D call TRBD1 (6 bases). This CDR3 has 14 residues. The V end lost 4 bases, the J end lost 2 bases, and 10 bases lay between the germline ends. Germline lookup yields CDR1 ENHRY and CDR2 SYGVKD. The CDR3 region is CAISGQGNTDTQYF. The CDR3, as DNA: TGTGCCATCAGTGGGCAGGGGAACACAGATACGCAGTATTTT.

The chain uses TRBV5-4 and TRBJ2-2, with D maybe TRBD2 (7 bases). Germline V gene lookup returns CDR1 SGHNT and CDR2 YYREEE (reference sequence). The V end was cut by 1 base, the J end by 6 bases, with 13 bases between. There are 15 residues in the CDR3. CDR3 coding DNA: TGTGCCAGCAGCTTGAAGGGGGGGCTTTCCGGGGAGCTGTTTTTT. It encodes CASSLKGGLSGELFF.

The V call is TRBV11-3, the J call TRBJ1-2; D remains unclear. Looked up from germline, CDR1 is SGHNT and CDR2 is YENEEA. The CDR3 is 13 residues long. V lost 5 bases and J lost 4, with 11 bases in between. The CDR3 sequence: CASSPPGFYGYTF. As DNA, the CDR3 is TGTGCCAGCAGCCCCCCAGGATTCTATGGCTACACCTTC.

The chain uses TRBV7-6 and TRBJ1-2; D is perhaps TRBD1 (5 bases). The germline gives CDR1 SGHVS, CDR2 FNYEAQ. This CDR3 region has 13 residues. Trimming stripped 3 bases from V and 6 bases from J, with 11 bases between. CDR3 nucleotides: TGTGCCAGCAGCTTGGGACCGAGAAATGGCTACACCTTC. Protein product: CASSLGPRNGYTF.

The chain combines TRBV5-8 with TRBJ2-1; D is unresolved. CDR1 SGHTS and CDR2 YDEGEE come from the germline V gene. The CDR3 runs to 13 residues. The V end was cut by 1 base, the J end by 7 bases, with 9 bases between. Written as DNA, the CDR3 is TGTGCCAGCAGCTTGCTCAAGGCGAATGAGCAGTTCTTC. Protein sequence: CASSLLKANEQFF.

V gene TRBV5-4 combines with J gene TRBJ2-4; D unclear. The CDR3 sequence is 13 residues long. CDR1 and CDR2 from the germline V gene are SGHNT and YYREEE (reference sequence). V lost 4 bases and J 7 bases, leaving 12 bases between the germline ends. The CDR3 nucleotides are TGTGCCAGCAGCGGAGACCTTTGGAACATTCAGTACTTC. This encodes CASSGDLWNIQYF.

The chain couples TRBV23-1 to TRBJ1-4; D is unclear. TRBV23-1 is an ORF, with its function uncertain. The V end was cut by 0 bases, the J end by 0 bases, with 8 bases between. The CDR3 sequence is 16 residues long. The CDR3, as DNA: TGCGCCAGCAGTCAATCGACGGGCGCAACTAATGAAAAACTGTTTTTT. Its translation: CASSQSTGATNEKLFF.

V usage is TRBV9 and J usage is TRBJ2-1, with TRBD1 matching over 8 bases. CDR1 SGDLS and CDR2 YYNGEE come from the germline V gene. This CDR3 has 14 amino acids. Trimming cost V 1 base and J 12 bases; bases outside gene matches: 9. The chain's CDR3 is CASSVNRGAHGQFF. The CDR3 DNA follows: TGTGCCAGCAGCGTAAACAGGGGGGCACATGGGCAGTTCTTC.

V gene TRBV2 combines with J gene TRBJ1-6; D uncertain. The V gene lost 3 bases and the J gene lost 16 bases, with 16 bases spanning the gap. This CDR3 has 13 amino acids. Germline loops: CDR1 SNHLY, CDR2 FYNNEI. The DNA of the CDR3 is TGTGCCAGCAGTGATGGGTGGGGAACTCCACTCCACTTT. It translates to CASSDGWGTPLHF.

The chain joins TRBV5-1 to TRBJ2-5, with 7 bases identical to TRBD1. Germline V gene sequence: CDR1 SGHRS, CDR2 YFSETQ. The CDR3 runs to 15 residues. J lost 1 base, V lost 4 bases, and 7 bases had no gene match. The CDR3 DNA reads TGCGCCAGCAGCATACTGACAGGGACCCAAGAGACCCAGTACTTC. Amino acid sequence: CASSILTGTQETQYF.

The chain employs TRBV9 and TRBJ2-7, with 8 bases fitting TRBD1. Germline V gives CDR1 SGDLS, CDR2 YYNGEE. The trim removed 6 bases at V and 5 bases at J, leaving 10 bases unmatched. CDR3 length equals 14 residues. In DNA, the CDR3 is TGTGCCAGCACCAAGGGACAGGCGGTCCACGAGCAGTACTTC. It yields the protein CASTKGQAVHEQYF.

The J gene is TRBJ2-5, the V gene TRBV7-9; 9 nucleotides match TRBD2. The CDR3 runs 15 residues. Germline V gene lookup returns CDR1 SEHNR and CDR2 FQNEAQ (reference sequence). V lost 5 bases and J lost 5; bases outside the gene matches: 9. CDR3 bases: TGTGCCAGCAGCCCCCGGAGCGGGGGGTGGGAGACCCAGTACTTC. Its translation is CASSPRSGGWETQYF.